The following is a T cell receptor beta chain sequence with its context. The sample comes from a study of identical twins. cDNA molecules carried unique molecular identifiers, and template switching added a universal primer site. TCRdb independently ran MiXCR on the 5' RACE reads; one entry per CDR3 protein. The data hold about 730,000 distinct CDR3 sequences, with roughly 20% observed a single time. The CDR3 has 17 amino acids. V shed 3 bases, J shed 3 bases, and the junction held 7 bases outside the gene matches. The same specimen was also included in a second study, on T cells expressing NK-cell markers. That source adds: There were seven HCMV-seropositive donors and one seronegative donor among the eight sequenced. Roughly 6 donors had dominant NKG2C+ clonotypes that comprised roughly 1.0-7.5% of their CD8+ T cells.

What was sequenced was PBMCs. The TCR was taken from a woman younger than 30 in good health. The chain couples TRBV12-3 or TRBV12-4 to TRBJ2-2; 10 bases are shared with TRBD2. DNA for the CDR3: TGTGCCAGCAGTTTTCAGCCTAGCGGGGGATACACCGGGGAGCTGTTTTTT. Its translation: CASSFQPSGGYTGELFF.